This TCR beta chain was recovered during a study of brain T cells in children with intractable seizures. General observations from the study: Absence of clones before surgery may stem from lower sequencing depth.

Sequencing was limited to surgery cases with top T cell transcript signatures in brain tissue. As concerns this clone: The target antigen is unknown. Other DNA sequences of this sample code for an identical CDR3.

The protocol was immunoSEQ multiplex PCR, while the TCRdb copy is restricted to in-frame clones and leaves out a portion. The sample lists about 120,000 clones, 90% to 95% occurring once. This receptor was obtained from a boy under two years old with hemimegalencephaly and intractable seizures. Source: peripheral blood, taken at surgery.

In nucleotides, the CDR3 is TGCGCCAGCAGCTTCCTAGCGGGCCCCTACGAGCAGTACTTC. Its protein is CASSFLAGPYEQYF. The J gene is TRBJ2-7, the V gene TRBV4-1, with 8 nucleotides matching TRBD2. Germline assignment: CDR1 MGHRA and CDR2 YSYEKL. The CDR3 loop spans 14 amino acids. V trimming: 5 bases; J trimming: 2 bases; junction bases outside the gene matches: 5.